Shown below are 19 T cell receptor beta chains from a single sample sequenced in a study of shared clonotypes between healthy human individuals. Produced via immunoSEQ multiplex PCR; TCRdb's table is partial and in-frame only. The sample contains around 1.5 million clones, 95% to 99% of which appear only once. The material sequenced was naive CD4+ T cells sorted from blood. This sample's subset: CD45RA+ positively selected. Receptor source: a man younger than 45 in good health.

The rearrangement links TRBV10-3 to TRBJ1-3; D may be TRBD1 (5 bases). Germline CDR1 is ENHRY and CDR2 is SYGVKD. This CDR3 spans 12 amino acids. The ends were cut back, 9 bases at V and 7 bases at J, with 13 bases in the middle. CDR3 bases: TGTGCCATTAGCAGGGTTGGGAACACCATATATTTT. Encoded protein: CAISRVGNTIYF.

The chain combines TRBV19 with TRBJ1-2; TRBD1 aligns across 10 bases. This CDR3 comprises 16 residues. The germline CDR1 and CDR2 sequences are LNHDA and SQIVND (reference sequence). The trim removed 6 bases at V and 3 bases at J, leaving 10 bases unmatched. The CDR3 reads CASRMDRGRFDYGYTF. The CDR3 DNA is TGTGCCAGTAGGATGGACAGGGGGAGGTTCGACTATGGCTACACCTTC.

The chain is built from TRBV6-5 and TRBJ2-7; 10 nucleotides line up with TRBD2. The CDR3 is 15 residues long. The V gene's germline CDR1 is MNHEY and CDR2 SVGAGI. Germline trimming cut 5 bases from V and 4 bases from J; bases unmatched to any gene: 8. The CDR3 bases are TGTGCCAGCAGTCCCTCTAGCGGGAGTTGGTACGAGCAGTACTTC. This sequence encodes CASSPSSGSWYEQYF.

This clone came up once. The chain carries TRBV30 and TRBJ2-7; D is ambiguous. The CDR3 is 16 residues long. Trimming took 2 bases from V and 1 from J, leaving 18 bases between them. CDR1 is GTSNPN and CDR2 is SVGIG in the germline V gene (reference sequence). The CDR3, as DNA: TGTGCCTGGAGTACTAACCTCCGCGGCTTTTCCTACGAGCAGTACTTC. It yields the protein CAWSTNLRGFSYEQYF.

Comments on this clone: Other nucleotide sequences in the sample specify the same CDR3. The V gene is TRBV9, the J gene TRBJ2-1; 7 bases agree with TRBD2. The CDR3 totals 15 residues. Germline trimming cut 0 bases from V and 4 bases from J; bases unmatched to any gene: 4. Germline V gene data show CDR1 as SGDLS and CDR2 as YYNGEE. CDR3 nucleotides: TGTGCCAGCAGCGTAGTTGGCGGGAGTTACAATGAGCAGTTCTTC. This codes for CASSVVGGSYNEQFF.

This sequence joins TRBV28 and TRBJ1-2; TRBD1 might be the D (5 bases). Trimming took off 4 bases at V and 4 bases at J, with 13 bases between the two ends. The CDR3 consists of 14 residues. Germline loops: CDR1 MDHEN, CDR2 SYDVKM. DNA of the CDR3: TGTGCCAGCAGTTCTCTTCAGGGAGGCTATGGCTACACCTTC. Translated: CASSSLQGGYGYTF.

Written as DNA, the CDR3 is TGCGCCAGCAGCTTGTTAACTGGGCCCCTTGAGACCCAGTACTTC. This sequence encodes CASSLLTGPLETQYF. This rearrangement joins TRBV5-1 to TRBJ2-5; D not certain. Deletions cut 1 base from V and 5 bases from J, with 15 bases between. The CDR3 loop spans 15 amino acids. Germline assignment: CDR1 SGHRS and CDR2 YFSETQ.

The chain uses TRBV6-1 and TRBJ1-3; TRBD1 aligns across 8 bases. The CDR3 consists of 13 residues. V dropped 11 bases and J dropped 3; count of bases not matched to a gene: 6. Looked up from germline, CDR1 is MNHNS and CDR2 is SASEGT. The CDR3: CACQDRDGNTIYF. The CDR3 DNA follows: TGTGCCTGTCAGGACAGGGATGGAAACACCATATATTTT.

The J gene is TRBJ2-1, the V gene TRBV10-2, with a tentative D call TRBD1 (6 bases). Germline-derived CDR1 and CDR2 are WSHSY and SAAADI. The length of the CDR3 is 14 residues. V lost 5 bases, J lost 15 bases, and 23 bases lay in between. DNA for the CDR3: TGCGCCAGCAGTATGTTGACAGGTGACTCCGGACGGTTCTTC. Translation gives CASSMLTGDSGRFF.

CDR3 residues: CASIGTYYTGELFF. The CDR3 coding sequence is TGTGCCAGCATCGGGACTTATTACACCGGGGAGCTGTTTTTT. The chain is built from TRBV11-2 and TRBJ2-2; the D gene is possibly TRBD2 (6 bases). The germline V and J ends were trimmed by 7 bases and 3 bases, with 12 bases remaining between them. This CDR3 comprises 14 residues. Germline V gene sequence: CDR1 SGHAT, CDR2 FQNNGV.

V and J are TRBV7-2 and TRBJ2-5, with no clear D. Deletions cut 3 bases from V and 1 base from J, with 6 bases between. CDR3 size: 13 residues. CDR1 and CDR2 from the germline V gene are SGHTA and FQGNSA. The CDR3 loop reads CASSFKLQETQYF. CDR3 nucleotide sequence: TGTGCCAGCAGCTTTAAACTCCAAGAGACCCAGTACTTC.

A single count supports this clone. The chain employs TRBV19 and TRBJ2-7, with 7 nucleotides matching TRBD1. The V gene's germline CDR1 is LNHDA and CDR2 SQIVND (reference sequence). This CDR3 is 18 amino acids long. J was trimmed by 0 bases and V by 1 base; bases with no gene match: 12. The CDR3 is CASSIVWTGTSSSYEQYF. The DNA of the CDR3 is TGTGCCAGTAGTATAGTATGGACAGGAACGTCGAGCTCCTACGAGCAGTACTTC.

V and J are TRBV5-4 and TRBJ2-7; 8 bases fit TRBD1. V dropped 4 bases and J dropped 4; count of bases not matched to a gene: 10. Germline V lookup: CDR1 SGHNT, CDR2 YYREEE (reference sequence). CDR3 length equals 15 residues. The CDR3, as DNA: TGTGCCAGCAGCCCTACCGGACAGGGTTTTTACGAGCAGTACTTC. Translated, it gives CASSPTGQGFYEQYF. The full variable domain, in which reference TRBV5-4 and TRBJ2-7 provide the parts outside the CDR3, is ETGVTQSPTHLIKTRGQQVTLRCSSQSGHNTVSWYQQALGQGPQFIFQYYREEENGRGNFPPRFSGLQFPNYSSELNVNALELDDSALYLCASSPTGQGFYEQYFGPGTRLTVT.

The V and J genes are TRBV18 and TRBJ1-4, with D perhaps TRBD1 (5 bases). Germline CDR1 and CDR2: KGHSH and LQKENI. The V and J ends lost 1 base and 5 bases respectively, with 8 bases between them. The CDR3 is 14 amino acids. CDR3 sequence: CASSPRQTNEKLFF. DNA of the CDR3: TGTGCCAGCTCACCACGACAGACAAATGAAAAACTGTTTTTT.

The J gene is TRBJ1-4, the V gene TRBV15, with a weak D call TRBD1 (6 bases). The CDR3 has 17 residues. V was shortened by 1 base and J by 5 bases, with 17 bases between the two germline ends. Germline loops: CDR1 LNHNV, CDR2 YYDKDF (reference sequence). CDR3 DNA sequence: TGTGCCACCAGCAGAGTGGGGACCGGGACACAGAATGAAAAACTGTTTTTT. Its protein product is CATSRVGTGTQNEKLFF. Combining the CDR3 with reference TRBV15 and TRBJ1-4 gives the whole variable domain DAMVIQNPRYQVTQFGKPVTLSCSQTLNHNVMYWYQQKSSQAPKLLFHYYDKDFNNEADTPDNFQSRRPNTSFCFLDIRSPGLGDTAMYLCATSRVGTGTQNEKLFFGSGTQLSVL.

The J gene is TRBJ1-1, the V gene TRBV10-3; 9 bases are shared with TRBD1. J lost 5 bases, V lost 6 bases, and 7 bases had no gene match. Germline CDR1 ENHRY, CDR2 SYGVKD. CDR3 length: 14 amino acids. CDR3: CAIRGTGKGTEAFF. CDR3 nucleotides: TGTGCCATCAGAGGGACAGGGAAGGGGACTGAAGCTTTCTTT.

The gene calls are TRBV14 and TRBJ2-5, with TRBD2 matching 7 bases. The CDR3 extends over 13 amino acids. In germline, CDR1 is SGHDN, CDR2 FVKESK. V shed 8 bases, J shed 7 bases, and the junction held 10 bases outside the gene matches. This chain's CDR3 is CASSSGTTATQYF. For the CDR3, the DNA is TGTGCCAGCTCCTCGGGGACTACAGCGACCCAGTACTTC.

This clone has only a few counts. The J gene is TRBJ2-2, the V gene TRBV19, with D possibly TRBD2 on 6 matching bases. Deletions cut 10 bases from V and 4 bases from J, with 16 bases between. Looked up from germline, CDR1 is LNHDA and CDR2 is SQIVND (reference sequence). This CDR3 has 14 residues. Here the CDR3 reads CAIGPLGGTGELFF. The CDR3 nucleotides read TGTGCCATAGGCCCCTTGGGGGGCACCGGGGAGCTGTTTTTT.

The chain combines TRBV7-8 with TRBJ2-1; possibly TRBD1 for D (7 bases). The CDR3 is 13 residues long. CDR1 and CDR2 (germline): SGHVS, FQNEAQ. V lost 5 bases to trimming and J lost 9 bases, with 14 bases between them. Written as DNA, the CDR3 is TGTGCCAGCAGCATAACCAGGGGGGCTGAGCAGTTCTTC. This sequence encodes CASSITRGAEQFF.